The following is a TCR beta chain sequence with its context. These data come from a study of blood T cell repertoires in COVID-19. Study-level background: T cells, B-cell-depleted T cells, or PBMCs provided the cDNA or gDNA that served as material.

Participants, 18 to 89 years old, spanned 25 or so US areas. Cohorts were based on clinical histories the participants reported. Germline V gives CDR1 SQVTM, CDR2 ANQGSEA. There are 13 residues in the CDR3. The V end was cut by 4 bases, the J end by 5 bases, with 11 bases between. Data came from immunoSEQ multiplex PCR; TCRdb stores just in-frame clones and leaves some out. The sample holds 100,000 to 150,000 clones, 65% to 85% seen once. Sequencing was carried out using PBMCs or T cells enriched from blood (not recorded which). The TCR originated in a woman aged 30 to 39 who had recovered from COVID-19. This chain connects TRBV29-1 to TRBJ1-4; D may be TRBD1 (5 bases). CDR3 region: CSVGRDRNEKLFF. CDR3 DNA sequence: TGCAGCGTTGGCAGGGATCGGAATGAAAAACTGTTTTTT. Supplemented by reference TRBV29-1 and TRBJ1-4, the full variable domain reads SAVISQKPSRDICQRGTSLTIQCQVDSQVTMMFWYRQQPGQSLTLIATANQGSEATYESGFVIDKFPISRPNLTFSTLTVSNMSPEDSSIYLCSVGRDRNEKLFFGSGTQLSVL.